Below are 20 T cell receptor beta chains sequenced from a single sample in a study. TCRdb re-called the 5' RACE reads with MiXCR, one entry per CDR3 protein. Altogether fewer than 75,000 distinct CDR3 sequences are present, approximately 26% being singletons, with the ten largest covering roughly 2.3%. The sorted Tregs were CD4+CD25+CD127-/low cells. Specimen: tumor-infiltrating Tregs sorted from the breast tumor. The receptor source for this set is a female donor with breast cancer.

V gene TRBV6-1 combines with J gene TRBJ1-1; 7 positions agree with TRBD1. Germline CDR1 and CDR2: MNHNS and SASEGT. V was clipped by 3 bases and J by 0 bases; unmatched bases: 4. This CDR3 is built from 15 residues. CDR3 in amino acids: CASSDGTAMNTEAFF. As DNA, the CDR3 is TGTGCCAGCAGTGACGGGACAGCTATGAACACTGAAGCTTTCTTT.

Only a few counts were recorded for this clonotype. V usage is TRBV20-1 and J usage is TRBJ2-7; D is ambiguous. Trimming removed 3 bases at V and 5 bases at J, with 20 bases between. Germline assignment: CDR1 DFQATT and CDR2 SNEGSKA (reference sequence). The CDR3 is made up of 15 amino acids. The CDR3 reads CSASGSWWGGDEQYF. CDR3 in DNA: TGCAGTGCTAGTGGGTCTTGGTGGGGTGGCGACGAGCAGTACTTC.

This clonotype has a handful of counts. The CDR3: CASSFESFNEKLFF. CDR3 sequence (DNA): TGTGCCAGCAGCTTTGAGAGCTTTAATGAAAAACTGTTTTTT. The chain couples TRBV7-9 to TRBJ1-4; no reliable D call. CDR3 length: 14 residues. Germline V lookup: CDR1 SEHNR, CDR2 FQNEAQ (reference sequence). V gave up 3 bases and J gave up 4 bases, with 9 bases separating them.

The chain couples TRBV9 to TRBJ1-3; D is undetermined. Trimming removed 4 bases at V and 6 bases at J, with 20 bases between. This CDR3 comprises 16 residues. The germline gives CDR1 SGDLS, CDR2 YYNGEE. Written as DNA, the CDR3 is TGTGCCAGCAGCCGAGACTCTGTTTTCTCTACAAACACCATATATTTT. As protein: CASSRDSVFSTNTIYF.

This clonotype has a handful of counts. The chain recombines TRBV4-1 with TRBJ2-1, with 8 bases fitting TRBD2. Trimming took 1 base from V and 8 from J; bases not matched to a gene: 7. Germline V gene sequence: CDR1 MGHRA, CDR2 YSYEKL. This CDR3 is 15 amino acids long. For the CDR3, the DNA is TGCGCCAGCAGCCAAGGACGGGGGGGCATTTATGAGCAGTTCTTC. Translated, it gives CASSQGRGGIYEQFF.

The rearrangement uses TRBV27 and TRBJ2-1; 7 positions match TRBD2. The germline CDR1 and CDR2 sequences are MNHEY and SMNVEV (reference sequence). J was trimmed by 3 bases and V by 5 bases; bases with no gene match: 7. The CDR3 has 15 amino acids. CDR3 amino acids: CASSPQLALYNEQFF. Written as DNA, the CDR3 is TGTGCCAGCAGTCCACAACTAGCGCTCTACAATGAGCAGTTCTTC.

This chain joins TRBV7-8 and TRBJ1-3; D gene uncertain. V dropped 1 base and J dropped 2 bases, with 12 bases sitting between them. The CDR3 spans 16 residues. Germline V gene data show CDR1 as SGHVS and CDR2 as FQNEAQ. The CDR3 loop is CASSLGPAIAGNTIYF. In DNA, the CDR3 is TGTGCCAGCAGCTTAGGGCCGGCGATCGCTGGAAACACCATATATTTT.

The CDR3 reads CSVSTDTEAFF. The CDR3 DNA reads TGCAGCGTTTCCACTGACACTGAAGCTTTCTTT. The chain has TRBV29-1 and TRBJ1-1; the D is unclear. This CDR3 region has 11 residues. The ends were cut back, 5 bases at V and 3 bases at J, with 7 bases in the middle. The germline V gene encodes CDR1 SQVTM and CDR2 ANQGSEA.

There are a few counts of this clonotype. The gene calls are TRBV29-1 and TRBJ1-3; the D gene is possibly TRBD1 (6 bases). This CDR3 is 12 amino acids long. Germline V gene data show CDR1 as SQVTM and CDR2 as ANQGSEA. The V gene lost 6 bases and the J gene lost 4 bases, with 10 bases spanning the gap. In DNA, the CDR3 is TGCAGCGTAGACACAGGGGGAAACACCATATATTTT. Protein sequence: CSVDTGGNTIYF.

The genes are TRBV5-6 and TRBJ2-7, with TRBD2 matching 13 bases. The germline V gene has CDR1 SGHDT and CDR2 YYEEEE. The J segment lost 3 bases and the V segment lost 4 bases, leaving 4 bases of the junction unmatched. The CDR3 sequence is 15 residues long. As DNA, the CDR3 is TGTGCCAGCAGCAACGGACTAGCGGGAGACTACGAGCAGTACTTC. Its protein is CASSNGLAGDYEQYF.

By share, this clonotype ranks as large. The J gene is TRBJ2-7, the V gene TRBV7-9, with 9 nucleotides matching TRBD1. The CDR3 runs 15 residues. With V trimmed by 2 bases and J by 6 bases, 8 bases remained unmatched. Per germline, CDR1 SEHNR and CDR2 FQNEAQ (reference sequence). The CDR3 protein is CASSLLGTGQGEQYF. In DNA, the CDR3 is TGTGCCAGCAGCTTATTGGGGACAGGGCAAGGCGAGCAGTACTTC.

This clonotype was recorded a few times. The CDR3: CASSELEGETQYF. As DNA, the CDR3 is TGTGCCAGCAGTGAACTCGAAGGGGAGACCCAGTACTTC. The genes are TRBV2 and TRBJ2-5; D is unclear. CDR1 SNHLY and CDR2 FYNNEI come from the germline V gene. This CDR3 spans 13 amino acids. The V end was cut by 2 bases, the J end by 5 bases, with 9 bases between.

Ten or more counts support this clonotype. The chain has TRBV4-1 and TRBJ2-1; D unclear. V lost 1 base to trimming and J lost 0 bases, with 10 bases between them. CDR3 length equals 16 residues. The V gene's germline CDR1 is MGHRA and CDR2 YSYEKL. In DNA, the CDR3 is TGCGCCAGCAGCCAAGTAGACCTATTCTCCTACAATGAGCAGTTCTTC. Protein: CASSQVDLFSYNEQFF.

At least ten counts were recorded for this clonotype. This chain connects TRBV7-9 to TRBJ1-1, with 7 bases that match TRBD1. CDR3 size: 15 residues. Per germline, CDR1 SEHNR and CDR2 FQNEAQ (reference sequence). With 2 bases clipped from V and 2 bases from J, the junction kept 5 bases outside the gene matches. The CDR3 nucleotides are TGTGCCAGCAGCTTATATGGGACAGTTAACACTGAAGCTTTCTTT. It is translated as CASSLYGTVNTEAFF.

At least ten counts were recorded for this clonotype. The chain employs TRBV4-1 and TRBJ1-5; TRBD1 might be the D (6 bases). V was pared by 2 bases and J by 3 bases, with 20 bases between. The CDR3 is made up of 18 amino acids. Germline CDR1 is MGHRA and CDR2 is YSYEKL. CDR3 in amino acids: CASSQPPPRGRLNQPQHF. In DNA form, the CDR3 reads TGCGCCAGCAGCCAACCCCCCCCACGGGGGCGGCTCAATCAGCCCCAGCATTTT.

This clonotype was counted a few times. The V gene is TRBV29-1, the J gene TRBJ1-1; D ambiguous. This CDR3 has 8 residues. Per the germline V gene, CDR1 is SQVTM and CDR2 is ANQGSEA. V lost 7 bases to trimming and J lost 6 bases, with 3 bases between them. CDR3 DNA: TGCAGCGCATCTGAAGCTTTCTTT. Amino acid sequence: CSASEAFF.

V and J are TRBV12-3 or TRBV12-4 and TRBJ2-6; D is unclear. The CDR3 consists of 16 residues. With 3 bases removed from V and 1 base from J, the gap between germline ends came to 10 bases. The CDR3 sequence: CASSFHSGSGANVLTF. In nucleotides, the CDR3 is TGTGCCAGCAGTTTCCATTCAGGTTCTGGGGCCAACGTCCTGACTTTC.

V and J are TRBV24-1 and TRBJ1-4, with a weak D call TRBD1 (5 bases). CDR1 KGHDR and CDR2 SFDVKD come from the germline V gene. V was clipped by 1 base and J by 7 bases, with 12 bases between them. This CDR3 region has 15 residues. The CDR3 sequence: CATSDLWGVREKLFF. The CDR3 nucleotides read TGTGCCACCAGTGATTTATGGGGCGTTCGTGAAAAACTGTTTTTT.

The chain has TRBV29-1 and TRBJ2-3; D not certain. CDR3 length: 15 residues. Trimming removed 4 bases from V and 2 bases from J, with 16 bases in between. CDR1 and CDR2 from the germline V gene are SQVTM and ANQGSEA. The DNA of the CDR3 is TGCAGCGTTGTTGGTAGGGCAACTATCACAGATACGCAGTATTTT. Translating gives CSVVGRATITDTQYF.

This clonotype has only a few counts. V usage is TRBV3-1 and J usage is TRBJ1-5, with D maybe TRBD1 (5 bases). The CDR3 is made up of 15 amino acids. V lost 4 bases and J lost 1, with 11 bases in between. Germline V CDR1 and CDR2: LGHDT, YNNKEL (reference sequence). The CDR3 DNA sequence: TGTGCCAGCAGCCGAGGACATATCAGCAATCAGCCCCAGCATTTT. Amino acids: CASSRGHISNQPQHF.